This T cell receptor (beta chain) originates from a study of CD8+CD57+ T cells in acquired aplastic anemia (dated by TCRdb to 2016 to 2018). Regarding the research as a whole: DNA extracted from sorted CD4+ and CD8+ cells had a mean of approximately 3 ug, with a range of roughly 0.18 to 27.4 ug. Healthy donor samples averaged approximately 9.8 million reads for CD4+ and around 12 million for CD8+ cells. The investigation overall reported the following: Roughly 30 CD8+ CDR3 sequences were shared between patients and controls but appeared highly expressed in patients and within their immunodominant clones. CD8+ Simpson's diversity did not differ significantly between patients and healthy controls (P=0.060).

Genomic DNA served as template for TCR beta VDJ combination and CDR3 sequence profiling. An Illumina HiSeq 2000 was the platform used for TCR repertoire sequencing. On the study's bioinformatics: TRBV/TRBJ rearrangement plots, CDR3 size and DJ length profiles, and Simpson's diversity index were used to assess repertoires. The most abundant DNA sequence in the deep sequencing data was defined as the immunodominant clone. CDR3 amino acid sequences were checked for sharing across subjects and were also compared against the VDJdb database and published repertoires. TCRdb reworked the public reads: Q25 trimming with fastp, MiXCR clone assembly, productive beta chains retained. Rows merge per CDR3 protein into single entries with the most common DNA and genes. The V and J calls follow TCRdb's processing rather than the paper's. Recorded for this sample are about 210,000 distinct CDR3 sequences; 30% to 40% of them occurred a single time. The ten largest clones represent roughly 1.1% of the sample.

Reading from cysteine to phenylalanine, the CDR3 counts 15 amino acids. The entry retains the CDR3 DNA only, 45 bases that are in frame from base 1. V loses 3 bases of germline sequence and J loses 7 bases, and the interval between the two ends is 15 bases. From a lookup of the germline V gene (reference sequence), CDR1 and CDR2 are SEHNR and FQNEAQ. Remarks on this clonotype: This receptor's antigen is unknown. No base quality information exists; no much larger clone differs at one position.

The study deep-sequenced TCR repertoires of sorted CD4+ and CD8+ blood T cells from severe aplastic anemia patients and healthy subjects. Ficoll-Paque density gradient centrifugation was used to isolate peripheral blood mononuclear cells. Before DNA extraction, CD4+ and CD8+ T cells were sorted with FACS or magnetic beads. The chain uses TRBV7-9 and TRBJ2-2; no D gene is confidently identified. The TCR originated in a human donor in good health, serving as a control. The sequenced sample was sorted CD4+, CD8+, or CD8+CD57+ T cells (not recorded which) from PBMCs. The DNA reads as follows: TGTGCCAGCAGCTTGGAAGGCGTCGTTGTCGGGGAGCTGTTTTTT. It translates to CASSLEGVVVGELFF.